This TCR beta chain was recovered during a study of CD8+ T cells in alopecia areata (dated 2018 in TCRdb). As for the study more broadly: Treated patients were enrolled in an open-label pilot trial of oral tofacitinib at 5 to 10 mg twice daily for moderate-to-severe alopecia areata. Tofacitinib was given for 6 to 18 months, followed by 6 months of follow-up off drug to assess delayed response and recurrence. The study used high-throughput TCRbeta sequencing to examine T cell clonal expansion in alopecia areata, in both the C3H/HeJ mouse model and human patients. Scalp tissue and sorted CD4+ and CD8+ peripheral blood T cells from patchy and totalis/universalis alopecia areata patients and from healthy controls were covered by human TCRbeta sequencing. Patients on tofacitinib were biopsied at baseline and after 4 and 24 weeks of treatment, and several of the patients also had a later scalp biopsy. Scalp clonality was compared across normal scalp (n=4), patchy alopecia areata scalp (n=8), and alopecia totalis/universalis scalp (n=8). RNA was obtained with the PAXgene miRNA kit for fixed scalp, the miRNeasy kit for PBMCs, and the RNeasy kit for mouse skin. immunoSEQ multiplex PCR using 35 Vbeta forward primers and 13 Jbeta reverse primers was used to amplify TCRbeta CDR3 regions. Paper-wide results and their limitations: Shared TCR sequences between patients were less evident than in mice, which may be partly attributable to HLA diversity in the patient population. Scalp TCR repertoire analysis is complicated because resident alphabeta T cells in normal human skin are also sequenced, whereas mouse skin is dominated by gammadelta T cells. Compared with normal scalp, lesional scalp had higher clonality and more expanded CD8+ clones, particularly in alopecia totalis/universalis, a pattern that suggests antigenic drive.

The library was obtained by the immunoSEQ multiplex PCR assay. For TCR sequencing, RNA was extracted from every sample and reverse transcribed into cDNA to serve as template. SuperScript III was used for first-strand cDNA synthesis, primed with a 2:1 mix of oligo-dT and random hexamers. A synthetic immune receptor repertoire was used to assess amplification bias, and residual bias was removed computationally. The authors processed their data as follows. Raw reads were preprocessed for error removal, and CDR3 was defined according to IMGT conventions as running from the conserved cysteine to phenylalanine. Clonality was calculated as 1 minus Shannon entropy normalized by log2 of the number of productive unique TCRs. CD4 or CD8 identity of scalp clones was inferred by cross-referencing scalp TCRbeta sequences with sorted blood CD4 and CD8 repertoires. As stored in TCRdb, this immuneACCESS dataset retains in-frame rearrangements with V and J assigned. A fraction of the clones does not appear; measured against another copy, unresolved V genes explain less than half of the discrepancy, and the remainder lacks a known reason. The V and J calls and clone size come from that table; D and trimming were worked out from the DNA. A total of approximately 63,000 clones appear in this sample, roughly 60% of them only once. The ten most abundant clones make up roughly a sixth of the sample.

This specimen's time point label, per the study, means: baseline before oral tofacitinib. Lesional scalp punch biopsies and peripheral blood were collected from alopecia areata patients. PBMCs were isolated by density centrifugation and stained for CD3, CD4 and CD8, after which CD4+ and CD8+ T cells were sorted on a FACSAria. Its CDR3 holds 12 amino acids, cysteine through phenylalanine. Just CDR3 DNA is preserved here, 36 bases in frame from base 1. In the germline V gene (reference sequence), CDR1 corresponds to SEHNR and CDR2 to FQNEAQ. V and J are trimmed by 4 bases and 10 bases, and the gene matches miss 5 bases of the junction. This clone has only a few counts. Its antigen is still unknown. Base qualities are not provided; no much larger clone lies one nucleotide away.

The sample consisted of CD8+ T cells sorted from blood, taken at week 0. The sequence was collected from a human donor with alopecia areata. The chain was built from TRBV7-9 and TRBJ1-1; TRBD1 fits 8 bases in the junction. The CDR3 amino acid sequence is: CASSSSDRGAFF. The bases read TGTGCCAGCAGCTCGAGCGACAGGGGAGCTTTCTTT.